This TCR beta chain was obtained from a study of shared clonotypes between healthy human individuals. V shed 2 bases and J 9 bases; nucleotides not matched to a gene: 19. CDR3 length: 19 amino acids. CDR1 and CDR2 (germline): SGHTS, YDEGEE. Cells designated naive CD8 were CD45RO-negative and were positively selected for CCR7, with terminally differentiated effector memory CD45RA+ cells excluded. Generated by immunoSEQ multiplex PCR, the TCRdb table keeps only in-frame clones and is missing some. The sample gives hundreds of thousands of clones, roughly 95% of which show up once; less than 0.13% is in the top ten.

The TCR sequence derives from a woman aged 25 to 45 in good health. This chain joins TRBV5-8 and TRBJ2-1; 11 bases agree with TRBD2. Source material: naive CD8+ T cells sorted from blood. The chain's CDR3 is CASSLTGTSGYSRKVEQFF. As DNA, the CDR3 is TGTGCCAGCAGCTTAACGGGGACTAGCGGTTATAGTCGGAAGGTTGAGCAGTTCTTC.